This T cell receptor beta chain was sequenced for a study of CD8+ T cells in alopecia areata. At the level of the study: For 6 to 18 months, tofacitinib was taken, and 6 months off drug followed.

Extracted RNA was reverse transcribed, and the resulting cDNA served as sequencing template. Method: immunoSEQ multiplex PCR; TCRdb's copy keeps in-frame clones and lacks some. The table has 220,000 or so clones, more than 45% seen once. Points on this clone: What it binds is not known.

Findings of the study overall: Scalp samples also yield sequences from resident alphabeta T cells of normal skin. Clonality exceeded that of normal scalp in lesional scalp, most notably in alopecia totalis/universalis.

Obtained from alopecia areata patients were lesional scalp punch biopsies along with peripheral blood. The CDR3 is made up of 15 amino acids. V was clipped by 6 bases and J by 3 bases; unmatched bases: 9. Germline V gives CDR1 MNHEY, CDR2 SMNVEV (reference sequence). The sample in question was CD4+ T cells sorted from blood, obtained at week 0. The chain links TRBV27 to TRBJ2-7; 9 bases are a match to TRBD1. The sequence derives from a human donor with alopecia areata. The CDR3 sequence is CASSGTGIGDYEQYF. The CDR3 DNA is TGTGCCAGCAGCGGGACAGGGATAGGGGACTACGAGCAGTACTTC.